This T cell receptor beta chain was identified during a study of OX40 agonist ivuxolimab in advanced cancers. Study-wide context: An anti-OX40 (CD134) antibody with agonistic activity, ivuxolimab, was administered to patients.

Profiling relied on immunoSEQ multiplex PCR, and the TCRdb table lists in-frame clones only, not all of them. Of 75,000 to 90,000 clones in the sample, 80% to 95% were seen once. The CDR3 loop spans 13 amino acids. V lost 6 bases to trimming and J lost 5 bases, with 14 bases between them. The germline V gene has CDR1 SGHTS and CDR2 YDEGEE. Study-wide findings and caveats: Compared with CD4+, CD8+ T cells on average had more expanded clones.

Worth noting for this clone: Its specificity is unknown.

Sequenced here: CD4+ or CD8+ T cells sorted from blood, sampled in a trial of the OX40 agonist ivuxolimab. This clonotype originated in an adult with an advanced solid tumor such as melanoma, head and neck, liver or kidney cancer. V usage is TRBV5-8 and J usage is TRBJ1-1, with a possible D match to TRBD1 (5 bases). The CDR3: CASTWGVATEAFF. The CDR3 DNA reads as TGTGCCAGCACCTGGGGGGTGGCGACTGAAGCTTTCTTT.